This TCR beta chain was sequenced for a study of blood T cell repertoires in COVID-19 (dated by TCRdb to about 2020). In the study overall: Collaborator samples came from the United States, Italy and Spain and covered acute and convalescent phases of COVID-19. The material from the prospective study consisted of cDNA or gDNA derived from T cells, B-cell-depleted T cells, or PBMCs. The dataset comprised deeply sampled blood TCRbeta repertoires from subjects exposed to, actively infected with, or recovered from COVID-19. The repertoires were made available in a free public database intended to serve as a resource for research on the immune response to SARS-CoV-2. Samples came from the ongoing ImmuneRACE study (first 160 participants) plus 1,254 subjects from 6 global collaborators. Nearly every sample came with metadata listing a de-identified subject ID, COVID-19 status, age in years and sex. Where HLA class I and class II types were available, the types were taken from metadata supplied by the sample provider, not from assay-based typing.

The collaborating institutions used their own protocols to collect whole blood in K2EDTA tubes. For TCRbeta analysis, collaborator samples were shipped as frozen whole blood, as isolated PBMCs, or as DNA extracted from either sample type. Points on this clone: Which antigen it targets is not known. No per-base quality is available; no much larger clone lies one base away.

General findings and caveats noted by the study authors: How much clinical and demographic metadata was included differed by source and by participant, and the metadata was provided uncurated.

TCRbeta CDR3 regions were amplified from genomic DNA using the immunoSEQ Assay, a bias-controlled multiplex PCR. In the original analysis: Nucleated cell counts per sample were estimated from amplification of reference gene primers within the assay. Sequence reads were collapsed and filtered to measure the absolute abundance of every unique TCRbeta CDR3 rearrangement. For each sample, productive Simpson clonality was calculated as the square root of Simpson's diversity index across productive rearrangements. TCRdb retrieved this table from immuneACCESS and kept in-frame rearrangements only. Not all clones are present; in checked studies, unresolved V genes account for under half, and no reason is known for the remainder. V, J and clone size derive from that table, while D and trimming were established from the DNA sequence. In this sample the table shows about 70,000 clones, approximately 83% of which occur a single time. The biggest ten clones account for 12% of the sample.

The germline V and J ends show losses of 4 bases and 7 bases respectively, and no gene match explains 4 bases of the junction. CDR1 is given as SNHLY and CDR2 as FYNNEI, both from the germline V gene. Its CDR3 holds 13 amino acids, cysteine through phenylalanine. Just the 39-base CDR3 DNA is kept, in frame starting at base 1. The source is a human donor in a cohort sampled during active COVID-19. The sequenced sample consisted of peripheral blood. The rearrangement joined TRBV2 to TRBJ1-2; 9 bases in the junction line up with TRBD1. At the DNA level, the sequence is TGTGCCAGCAGTGCACAGGGGGCGATTGGCTACACCTTC. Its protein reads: CASSAQGAIGYTF.